The source of this T cell receptor (beta chain) is a study of CD8 T cells in ankylosing spondylitis. Study conclusions and caveats: Disease-linked clones were found to be CD8+ and relatively rare in peripheral blood. Existing reports had already noted some motif variants in reactive arthritis synovial fluid and blood. Significantly higher representation of disease-linked clones was reported for matched ankylosing spondylitis synovial fluid. About 8 highly homologous variants made up a TCR beta motif, and this motif appeared characteristic of ankylosing spondylitis blood.

On this clonotype: Antigen unknown.

Trimming left V 8 bases short and J 1 base short, with 5 bases between. Germline assignment: CDR1 SEHNR and CDR2 FQNEAQ (reference sequence). CDR3 length equals 11 residues. TCRdb analysed the 5' RACE reads with MiXCR anew, one entry per CDR3 protein. The sample shows some 200,000 distinct CDR3 sequences, 9.5% to 15% of them seen only once. Sequencing used blood, either unsorted or a sorted T cell fraction (not recorded which). This sequence was found in a male donor with ankylosing spondylitis or in good health (not recorded which). The genes are TRBV7-9 and TRBJ1-1; D remains ambiguous. The CDR3 nucleotides are TGTGCCAGCGGACGGAACACTGAAGCTTTCTTT. Its translation is CASGRNTEAFF.